A selection of T cell receptor beta chains follows, all from one sample in a study of OX40 agonist ivuxolimab in advanced cancers. Method: immunoSEQ multiplex PCR; TCRdb's copy keeps in-frame clones and lacks some. The sample has 40,000 or so clones; around 90% are singletons. Material: CD4+ or CD8+ T cells sorted from blood, obtained in a trial of the OX40 agonist ivuxolimab. These receptors were collected from an adult with an advanced solid tumor such as melanoma, head and neck, liver or kidney cancer. Each CDR3 is given with its conserved first and last residue. Fields, in order: clone size, V gene, J gene, D gene, CDR3 protein, CDR3 DNA. A D gene is named only where the DNA matches it firmly. A row's size may be missing; if present it is once, few, many or a size class.

clone size: -
V gene: TRBV28
J gene: TRBJ1-2
D gene: TRBD1
CDR3 protein: CASSAGTAFYGYTF
CDR3 DNA: TGTGCCAGCAGTGCCGGGACAGCCTTCTATGGCTACACCTTC

clone size: -
V gene: TRBV27
J gene: TRBJ2-1
D gene: TRBD2
CDR3 protein: CASSVAGGRGYNEQFF
CDR3 DNA: TGTGCCAGCAGTGTAGCGGGAGGGCGGGGATACAATGAGCAGTTCTTC

clone size: -
V gene: TRBV11-2
J gene: TRBJ1-3
D gene: -
CDR3 protein: CASSLDEGARALRNTIYF
CDR3 DNA: TGTGCCAGCAGCTTAGATGAGGGCGCCAGAGCCTTACGAAACACCATATATTTT

clone size: -
V gene: TRBV27
J gene: TRBJ1-5
D gene: -
CDR3 protein: CASSPKAPGNKHF
CDR3 DNA: TGTGCCAGCAGTCCAAAAGCTCCGGGCAACAAGCATTTT

clone size: once
V gene: TRBV4-1
J gene: TRBJ2-5
D gene: TRBD2
CDR3 protein: CASSRSQRGGETQYF
CDR3 DNA: TGCGCCAGCAGCCGATCCCAGCGGGGAGGTGAGACCCAGTACTTC

clone size: -
V gene: TRBV15
J gene: TRBJ2-2
D gene: -
CDR3 protein: CATSRETLATGELFF
CDR3 DNA: TGTGCCACCAGCAGAGAGACACTAGCCACCGGGGAGCTGTTTTTT

clone size: medium-sized
V gene: TRBV6-5
J gene: TRBJ1-4
D gene: -
CDR3 protein: CASSHEGATNEKLFF
CDR3 DNA: TGTGCCAGCAGCCACGAGGGAGCAACTAATGAAAAACTGTTTTTT

clone size: -
V gene: TRBV7-5
J gene: TRBJ1-5
D gene: -
CDR3 protein: CAVGTGVYSNQPQHF
CDR3 DNA: TGTGCCGTGGGTACAGGGGTTTATAGCAATCAGCCCCAGCATTTT

clone size: -
V gene: TRBV15
J gene: TRBJ2-1
D gene: -
CDR3 protein: CATSREGTGYNEQFF
CDR3 DNA: TGTGCCACCAGCAGAGAGGGGACTGGATACAATGAGCAGTTCTTC

clone size: -
V gene: TRBV13
J gene: TRBJ2-3
D gene: TRBD2
CDR3 protein: CASSFERGKGTDTQYF
CDR3 DNA: TGTGCCAGCAGCTTCGAGCGGGGTAAAGGCACAGATACGCAGTATTTT

clone size: -
V gene: TRBV4-1
J gene: TRBJ1-1
D gene: -
CDR3 protein: CASSHRQTNTEAFF
CDR3 DNA: TGCGCCAGCAGCCATAGACAGACGAACACTGAAGCTTTCTTT

clone size: -
V gene: TRBV6-5
J gene: TRBJ1-3
D gene: -
CDR3 protein: CASSYNRGSGNTIYF
CDR3 DNA: TGTGCCAGCAGTTACAACCGAGGTTCTGGAAACACCATATATTTT

clone size: -
V gene: TRBV10-2
J gene: TRBJ2-7
D gene: -
CDR3 protein: CASSELTTYEQYF
CDR3 DNA: TGCGCCAGCAGTGAACTGACAACCTACGAGCAGTACTTC

clone size: -
V gene: TRBV9
J gene: TRBJ2-5
D gene: -
CDR3 protein: CASSSSGGRIRETQYF
CDR3 DNA: TGTGCCAGCAGCTCGTCTGGGGGGAGGATCCGAGAGACCCAGTACTTC

clone size: -
V gene: TRBV29-1
J gene: TRBJ2-2
D gene: -
CDR3 protein: CSVLDHGELFF
CDR3 DNA: TGCAGCGTCCTCGACCACGGGGAGCTGTTTTTT

clone size: -
V gene: TRBV28
J gene: TRBJ1-1
D gene: -
CDR3 protein: CASSFTGLGTEAFF
CDR3 DNA: TGTGCCAGCAGTTTCACGGGGCTGGGCACTGAAGCTTTCTTT

clone size: few
V gene: TRBV19
J gene: TRBJ1-2
D gene: TRBD1
CDR3 protein: CASSILQGAEGYTF
CDR3 DNA: TGTGCCAGTAGTATTCTGCAGGGGGCGGAGGGCTACACCTTC

clone size: -
V gene: TRBV11-2
J gene: TRBJ2-7
D gene: TRBD2
CDR3 protein: CASSGTSGREQYF
CDR3 DNA: TGTGCCAGCAGCGGGACTAGCGGGAGGGAGCAGTACTTC

clone size: -
V gene: TRBV5-1
J gene: TRBJ1-1
D gene: -
CDR3 protein: CASSLAGLGPEAFF
CDR3 DNA: TGCGCCAGCAGCTTGGCCGGCTTAGGCCCTGAAGCTTTCTTT

clone size: -
V gene: TRBV15
J gene: TRBJ2-7
D gene: TRBD1
CDR3 protein: CATSRDDRGAYEQYF
CDR3 DNA: TGTGCCACCAGCAGAGATGACAGGGGGGCCTACGAGCAGTACTTC

clone size: -
V gene: TRBV30
J gene: TRBJ2-7
D gene: TRBD1
CDR3 protein: CAWSEGRGREQYF
CDR3 DNA: TGTGCCTGGAGTGAGGGAAGGGGGCGGGAGCAGTACTTC

clone size: -
V gene: TRBV19
J gene: TRBJ2-1
D gene: -
CDR3 protein: CASGINEQFF
CDR3 DNA: TGTGCCAGCGGAATCAATGAGCAGTTCTTC

clone size: once
V gene: TRBV7-9
J gene: TRBJ2-3
D gene: -
CDR3 protein: CASSAFSTDTQYF
CDR3 DNA: TGTGCCAGCTCGGCCTTTAGCACAGATACGCAGTATTTT

clone size: -
V gene: TRBV6-1
J gene: TRBJ1-1
D gene: -
CDR3 protein: CASSETLNTEAFF
CDR3 DNA: TGTGCCAGCAGTGAAACGCTGAACACTGAAGCTTTCTTT

clone size: -
V gene: TRBV18
J gene: TRBJ2-2
D gene: TRBD2
CDR3 protein: CASSRLAGPLGELFF
CDR3 DNA: TGTGCCAGCTCACGGCTAGCGGGACCCCTCGGGGAGCTGTTTTTT

clone size: -
V gene: TRBV9
J gene: TRBJ2-1
D gene: TRBD2
CDR3 protein: CASSVAEGTSGSSYNEQFF
CDR3 DNA: TGTGCCAGCAGCGTAGCTGAGGGGACTAGCGGAAGCTCCTACAATGAGCAGTTCTTC

clone size: medium-sized
V gene: TRBV19
J gene: TRBJ2-1
D gene: TRBD2
CDR3 protein: CASSPHPLADKYNEQFF
CDR3 DNA: TGTGCCAGTAGCCCCCACCCCCTAGCGGATAAGTACAATGAGCAGTTCTTC

clone size: -
V gene: TRBV7-9
J gene: TRBJ1-1
D gene: TRBD1
CDR3 protein: CASSPELPDRGEAFF
CDR3 DNA: TGTGCCAGCAGCCCCGAGCTCCCAGACAGGGGAGAAGCTTTCTTT

clone size: once
V gene: TRBV7-9
J gene: TRBJ2-7
D gene: -
CDR3 protein: CASSFGLYEQYF
CDR3 DNA: TGTGCCAGCAGCTTCGGGCTATACGAGCAGTACTTC

clone size: -
V gene: TRBV6-5
J gene: TRBJ1-2
D gene: -
CDR3 protein: CASSYSSGLYGYTF
CDR3 DNA: TGTGCCAGCAGTTACTCGTCCGGTCTTTATGGCTACACCTTC

clone size: -
V gene: TRBV6-6
J gene: TRBJ2-7
D gene: -
CDR3 protein: CASSPGPYEQYF
CDR3 DNA: TGTGCCAGCAGCCCAGGGCCCTACGAGCAGTACTTC

clone size: once
V gene: TRBV7-6
J gene: TRBJ1-1
D gene: TRBD1
CDR3 protein: CASSLARTGSTEAFF
CDR3 DNA: TGTGCCAGCAGCTTAGCGAGGACAGGGTCCACTGAAGCTTTCTTT

clone size: -
V gene: TRBV30
J gene: TRBJ1-2
D gene: TRBD1
CDR3 protein: CAWSVSGRQGWDYGYTF
CDR3 DNA: TGTGCCTGGAGTGTAAGCGGTAGACAGGGCTGGGACTATGGCTACACCTTC

clone size: once
V gene: TRBV7-9
J gene: TRBJ2-7
D gene: -
CDR3 protein: CASSSGRYEQYF
CDR3 DNA: TGTGCCAGCAGCTCCGGGCGGTACGAGCAGTACTTC

clone size: -
V gene: TRBV7-6
J gene: TRBJ2-5
D gene: -
CDR3 protein: CASSPRTVQETQYF
CDR3 DNA: TGTGCCAGCAGCCCACGGACAGTTCAAGAGACCCAGTACTTC

clone size: -
V gene: TRBV25-1
J gene: TRBJ1-1
D gene: -
CDR3 protein: CASSEGVGTEAFF
CDR3 DNA: TGTGCCAGCAGTGAAGGGGTCGGAACTGAAGCTTTCTTT

clone size: few
V gene: TRBV6-1
J gene: TRBJ1-1
D gene: -
CDR3 protein: CASSHREGKDTEAFF
CDR3 DNA: TGTGCCAGCAGTCACCGAGAGGGTAAGGACACTGAAGCTTTCTTT

clone size: -
V gene: TRBV6-6
J gene: TRBJ2-5
D gene: TRBD1
CDR3 protein: CASRTGGLETQYF
CDR3 DNA: TGTGCCAGTAGGACAGGGGGCTTGGAGACCCAGTACTTC

clone size: few
V gene: TRBV28
J gene: TRBJ1-1
D gene: -
CDR3 protein: CASSQRVDFAEAFF
CDR3 DNA: TGTGCCAGCAGCCAACGAGTGGATTTTGCTGAAGCTTTCTTT

clone size: -
V gene: TRBV5-1
J gene: TRBJ1-5
D gene: -
CDR3 protein: CASSSSSNQPQHF
CDR3 DNA: TGCGCCAGCAGCTCGAGTAGCAATCAGCCCCAGCATTTT

clone size: -
V gene: TRBV7-9
J gene: TRBJ2-1
D gene: -
CDR3 protein: CASSLEESSYNEQFF
CDR3 DNA: TGTGCCAGCAGCTTAGAGGAGAGCTCCTACAATGAGCAGTTCTTC

clone size: -
V gene: TRBV6-4
J gene: TRBJ2-1
D gene: -
CDR3 protein: CASSDAGSSNEQFF
CDR3 DNA: TGTGCCAGCAGTGACGCGGGGTCTAGCAATGAGCAGTTCTTC

clone size: -
V gene: TRBV6-1
J gene: TRBJ2-1
D gene: TRBD1
CDR3 protein: CASTRTGRNEQFF
CDR3 DNA: TGTGCCAGCACTAGGACAGGGCGGAATGAGCAGTTCTTC

clone size: once
V gene: TRBV6-5
J gene: TRBJ1-1
D gene: -
CDR3 protein: CASSYSDGGTEAFF
CDR3 DNA: TGTGCCAGCAGTTACTCGGACGGGGGCACTGAAGCTTTCTTT

clone size: -
V gene: TRBV28
J gene: TRBJ1-1
D gene: -
CDR3 protein: CASSFGFMNTEAFF
CDR3 DNA: TGTGCCAGCAGTTTTGGATTTATGAACACTGAAGCTTTCTTT

clone size: -
V gene: TRBV5-1
J gene: TRBJ2-2
D gene: -
CDR3 protein: CASSWQGYSTGELFF
CDR3 DNA: TGCGCCAGCAGCTGGCAGGGCTACAGCACCGGGGAGCTGTTTTTT

clone size: -
V gene: TRBV5-1
J gene: TRBJ2-7
D gene: -
CDR3 protein: CASSSGTTSYEQYF
CDR3 DNA: TGCGCCAGCAGCTCCGGGACGACCTCCTACGAGCAGTACTTC

clone size: -
V gene: TRBV7-9
J gene: TRBJ1-2
D gene: TRBD1
CDR3 protein: CASSWPEGGAWYGYTF
CDR3 DNA: TGTGCCAGCAGCTGGCCGGAAGGGGGCGCATGGTATGGCTACACCTTC

clone size: -
V gene: TRBV5-4
J gene: TRBJ2-7
D gene: TRBD2
CDR3 protein: CASSPMSSGGYEQYF
CDR3 DNA: TGTGCCAGCAGTCCCATGTCTAGCGGCGGCTACGAGCAGTACTTC

clone size: once
V gene: TRBV9
J gene: TRBJ1-2
D gene: TRBD1
CDR3 protein: CASKGTAYGYTF
CDR3 DNA: TGTGCCAGCAAGGGGACAGCCTATGGCTACACCTTC

clone size: -
V gene: TRBV25-1
J gene: TRBJ2-7
D gene: -
CDR3 protein: CASSEVGVSEQYF
CDR3 DNA: TGTGCCAGCAGTGAGGTAGGGGTGAGCGAGCAGTACTTC

clone size: -
V gene: TRBV19
J gene: TRBJ2-7
D gene: -
CDR3 protein: CASSREGRGYEQYF
CDR3 DNA: TGTGCCAGTAGTCGAGAGGGCCGGGGCTACGAGCAGTACTTC

clone size: -
V gene: TRBV4-1
J gene: TRBJ2-7
D gene: -
CDR3 protein: CASSHPREHGIYEQYF
CDR3 DNA: TGCGCCAGCAGCCACCCCCGGGAACATGGGATATACGAGCAGTACTTC

clone size: -
V gene: TRBV5-6
J gene: TRBJ2-1
D gene: -
CDR3 protein: CASSFVPGDNEQFF
CDR3 DNA: TGTGCCAGCAGCTTCGTTCCAGGGGACAATGAGCAGTTCTTC

clone size: -
V gene: TRBV28
J gene: TRBJ1-2
D gene: TRBD1
CDR3 protein: CASSLWGGQARYGYTF
CDR3 DNA: TGTGCCAGCAGTTTATGGGGAGGACAGGCGCGCTATGGCTACACCTTC